The sequence of this TCR beta chain was determined in a study of shared clonotypes between healthy human individuals. Study background: The study used three CD4 naive, three CD4 memory, two CD8 naive and one CD8 memory plate per donor.

The repertoire was sequenced with immunoSEQ multiplex PCR; TCRdb's copy has only in-frame clones and lacks some. The data contain a few million clones, more than 80% of them singletons. Comment on this clone: Its antigen is not known.

Study findings and constraints: Approximately 4.5% was the fraction of naive CD4 clonotypes found shared across a few donors.

Donors comprised healthy HIV-negative adults lacking recent acute infections or vaccinations. Unmatched junction bases numbered 14, after V lost 3 bases and J lost 2 bases. Germline V gives CDR1 ENHRY, CDR2 SYGVKD. This CDR3 region has 19 residues. The source material was naive CD4+ T cells from PBMCs. Subset denoted: CD45RA+ positively selected. This TCR was sampled from a man between 18 and 29 years old in good health. Some clones in this sample may be carry-over from other donors' samples. The rearrangement links TRBV10-3 to TRBJ2-1; TRBD2 matches at 9 bases. The CDR3, as DNA: TGTGCCATCAGTGAACCGCTGGGCGGGAGGGGCGAAGCCTACAATGAGCAGTTCTTC. This gives the protein CAISEPLGGRGEAYNEQFF.